These 20 T cell receptor beta chains came from one sample sequenced in a study of patients and donors after allogeneic stem cell transplantation. MiXCR was run by TCRdb on the RT-PCR reads, yielding one entry per CDR3 protein. The sample carries approximately 150,000 distinct CDR3 sequences, approximately 35% recorded once. Sequencing input: blood, either unsorted or a sorted T cell fraction (not recorded which). Receptors were obtained from a human donor who was either an allogeneic HSCT recipient or a stem cell or donor lymphocyte infusion donor (not recorded which). It is not recorded whose cells these are; they may come from a transplant donor.

This sequence joins TRBV5-1 and TRBJ2-3, with D unresolved. The CDR3 totals 11 residues. Per germline, CDR1 SGHRS and CDR2 YFSETQ. The ends were cut back, 5 bases at V and 2 bases at J, with 3 bases in the middle. The CDR3 region has the DNA TGCGCCAGCAGGTTCACAGATACGCAGTATTTT. This gives the protein CASRFTDTQYF.

This chain uses TRBV20-1 with TRBJ1-1; unclear D gene. The CDR3 loop spans 13 amino acids. Germline CDR1 reads DFQATT; CDR2 reads SNEGSKA (reference sequence). Trimming took 1 base from V and 6 from J, leaving 12 bases between them. The CDR3 loop is CSARGAMRAEAFF. DNA of the CDR3: TGCAGTGCTAGAGGGGCCATGAGGGCTGAAGCTTTCTTT.

There are a few counts of this clonotype. The J gene is TRBJ1-1, the V gene TRBV7-9, with D unclear. The CDR3 contains 13 residues. Germline CDR1 is SEHNR and CDR2 is FQNEAQ (reference sequence). The ends were cut back, 2 bases at V and 13 bases at J, with 17 bases in the middle. This CDR3 reads CASSLITGGGDFF. Written as DNA, the CDR3 is TGTGCCAGCAGCTTAATTACCGGAGGTGGAGATTTCTTT.

The chain recombines TRBV13 with TRBJ1-2; no reliable D call. There are 15 residues in the CDR3. With 5 bases removed from V and 2 bases from J, the gap between germline ends came to 15 bases. Germline-derived CDR1 and CDR2 are PRHDT and FYEKMQ (reference sequence). The CDR3 is CASSTTWTANYGYTF. CDR3 bases: TGTGCCAGCAGCACCACTTGGACCGCAAACTATGGCTACACCTTC.

Only a few counts were recorded for this clonotype. V gene TRBV6-6 combines with J gene TRBJ1-5, with a weak D call TRBD1 (5 bases). Trimming shortened V by 1 base and J by 5 bases, and 9 bases separated the two germline ends. The CDR3 is made up of 14 amino acids. Germline values: CDR1 MNHNY, CDR2 SVGAGI (reference sequence). This CDR3 is CASSYLGGDQPQHF. CDR3 nucleotides: TGTGCCAGCAGTTACTTGGGGGGGGATCAGCCCCAGCATTTT.

The chain couples TRBV20-1 to TRBJ1-1, with D unclear. The CDR3 extends over 11 amino acids. With 3 bases removed from V and 1 base from J, the gap between germline ends came to 3 bases. In germline, CDR1 is DFQATT, CDR2 SNEGSKA (reference sequence). CDR3 sequence: CSASGNTEAFF. The CDR3 bases are TGCAGTGCTAGCGGGAACACTGAAGCTTTCTTT.

The chain has TRBV14 and TRBJ1-6; D unclear. CDR1 and CDR2 (germline): SGHDN, FVKESK. CDR3 length: 14 amino acids. Trimming shortened V by 3 bases and J by 9 bases, and 12 bases separated the two germline ends. CDR3: CASSHQGGVSPLHF. In nucleotides, the CDR3 is TGTGCCAGCAGCCATCAAGGCGGGGTTTCACCCCTCCACTTT.

The rearrangement joins TRBV29-1 to TRBJ2-1, with TRBD2 identical over 10 bases. CDR1 and CDR2 (germline): SQVTM, ANQGSEA. J gave up 6 bases and V 0 bases, and 5 bases lay outside the gene matches. There are 15 residues in the CDR3. CDR3 sequence (DNA): TGCAGCGTTGAAGATGGAGCGGGGGGGCCCAATGAGCAGTTCTTC. It specifies CSVEDGAGGPNEQFF.

This chain uses TRBV21-1 with TRBJ1-6; the tabulated D call, TRBD1, remains unverified against the DNA. TRBV21-1 is designated a pseudogene. The CDR3 loop spans 13 amino acids. The CDR3 loop is CAGRTGDRSPLHF. CDR3 bases: TGTGCCGGGAGGACAGGGGACCGTTCACCCCTCCACTTT.

The sample holds one count of this clonotype. The chain has TRBV24-1 and TRBJ1-2; D is perhaps TRBD1 (6 bases). The V end lost 7 bases, the J end lost 1 base, and 9 bases lay between the germline ends. Germline CDR1 reads KGHDR; CDR2 reads SFDVKD. The CDR3 is 13 amino acids. The CDR3 DNA reads as TGTGCCACCAGCGTCAGGGGTAACTATGGCTACACCTTC. The encoded protein is CATSVRGNYGYTF.

This sequence joins TRBV7-8 and TRBJ1-2, with D possibly being TRBD1 (5 bases). This CDR3 region has 13 residues. Trimming removed 3 bases from V and 4 bases from J, with 9 bases in between. Germline V lookup: CDR1 SGHVS, CDR2 FQNEAQ. As DNA, the CDR3 is TGTGCCAGCAGCTTCGCCAGGGTCTATGGCTACACCTTC. As protein: CASSFARVYGYTF.

V usage is TRBV7-2 and J usage is TRBJ1-4; 9 bases match TRBD1. Losses at the gene ends were 2 bases for V and 4 bases for J; bases not matched to a gene: 2. The CDR3 contains 15 residues. Germline values: CDR1 SGHTA, CDR2 FQGNSA. CDR3 nucleotide sequence: TGTGCCAGCAGCTTAAGGACAGGGGTTAATGAAAAACTGTTTTTT. Encoded protein: CASSLRTGVNEKLFF.

The V gene is TRBV7-6, the J gene TRBJ2-3; 9 bases agree with TRBD1. J lost 3 bases, V lost 5 bases, and 9 bases had no gene match. This CDR3 region has 16 residues. In germline, CDR1 is SGHVS, CDR2 FNYEAQ. CDR3 nucleotides: TGTGCCAGCAGCCCGTTGGACAGGGGAGGGACAGATACGCAGTATTTT. This sequence encodes CASSPLDRGGTDTQYF.

The table lists this clonotype with a few counts. The chain is built from TRBV9 and TRBJ1-2, with D maybe TRBD1 (5 bases). Per the germline V gene, CDR1 is SGDLS and CDR2 is YYNGEE. V was clipped by 2 bases and J by 4 bases, with 9 bases between them. This CDR3 contains 13 residues. The CDR3 reads CASSVGGAYGYTF. The CDR3 nucleotides read TGTGCCAGCAGCGTTGGGGGTGCCTATGGCTACACCTTC.

The chain couples TRBV6-2 or TRBV6-3 to TRBJ1-1; no firm D call. Per germline, CDR1 MNHEY and CDR2 SVGEGT. This CDR3 is built from 13 residues. V shed 4 bases and J shed 7 bases, with 13 bases lying between them. The CDR3 spells CASSSRGTDEAFF. The CDR3 coding sequence is TGTGCCAGCAGTTCACGGGGAACAGATGAAGCTTTCTTT.

This clonotype was counted at least ten times. V is TRBV12-3 or TRBV12-4 and J is TRBJ1-5; D is unclear. This CDR3 has 13 residues. The germline V and J ends were trimmed by 6 bases and 0 bases, with 6 bases remaining between them. CDR3 nucleotides: TGTGCCAGCAGCCTAAATAGCAATCAGCCCCAGCATTTT. Its protein product is CASSLNSNQPQHF.

The chain combines TRBV21-1 with TRBJ2-4; the table's D call, TRBD1, has no DNA check behind it. TRBV21-1 is termed a pseudogene. The CDR3 spans 16 residues. The CDR3 region is CASSKAGTGGGNIQYF. For the CDR3, the DNA is TGTGCCAGCAGCAAAGCTGGGACAGGGGGTGGAAACATTCAGTACTTC.

The CDR3 sequence: CASSLDGSTNSPLHF. The CDR3 coding sequence is TGTGCCAGCAGTTTGGATGGGAGTACCAATTCACCCCTCCACTTT. The V gene is TRBV12-3 or TRBV12-4, the J gene TRBJ1-6; no firm D call. The V end was cut by 3 bases, the J end by 7 bases, with 13 bases between. The CDR3 length is 15 residues.

The V call is TRBV7-2, the J call TRBJ2-2; D is uncertain. V was trimmed by 0 bases and J by 2 bases, leaving 7 bases between them. This CDR3 region has 15 residues. Germline CDR1 and CDR2: SGHTA and FQGNSA. DNA of the CDR3: TGTGCCAGCAGCTTAGCTGCCACTAACACCGGGGAGCTGTTTTTT. This translates into CASSLAATNTGELFF.

This clonotype turned up a few times. This rearrangement joins TRBV10-3 to TRBJ1-5; D gene uncertain. CDR1 and CDR2 (germline): ENHRY, SYGVKD. The CDR3 contains 15 residues. The V end lost 0 bases, the J end lost 6 bases, and 12 bases lay between the germline ends. In DNA form, the CDR3 reads TGTGCCATCAGTGAGTCGGAAAGGGTCGGTCAGCCCCAGCATTTT. Amino acid sequence: CAISESERVGQPQHF.